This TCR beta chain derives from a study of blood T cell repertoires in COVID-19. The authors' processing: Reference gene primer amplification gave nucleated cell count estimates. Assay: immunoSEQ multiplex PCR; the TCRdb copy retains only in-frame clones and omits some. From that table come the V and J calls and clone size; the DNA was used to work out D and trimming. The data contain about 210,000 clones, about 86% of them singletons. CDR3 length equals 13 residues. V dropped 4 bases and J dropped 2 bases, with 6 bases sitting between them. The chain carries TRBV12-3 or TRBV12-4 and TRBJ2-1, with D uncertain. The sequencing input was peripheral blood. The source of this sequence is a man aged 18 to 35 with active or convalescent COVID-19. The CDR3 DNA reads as TGTGCCAGCAGTTCAGGAACCTACAATGAGCAGTTCTTC. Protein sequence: CASSSGTYNEQFF.